The TCR beta chain under discussion was sequenced for a study of T cell responses to AZD1222 COVID-19 vaccine. Study observations and caveats: Across spike, vaccine-associated CD4 TCRs were found, dominant at 160-218 and 743-854. The study reported that nearly half of spike-specific TCRs target unmutated variant regions.

Concerning this clone: The antigen is not known.

Per the germline V gene, CDR1 is MDHEN and CDR2 is SYDVKM. This CDR3 region has 15 residues. V dropped 2 bases and J dropped 6 bases, with 16 bases sitting between them. Assay used: immunoSEQ multiplex PCR; TCRdb lists only in-frame clones, some missing. Of approximately 140,000 clones listed, about 87% were seen once; the top ten hold about 5.9%. This receptor was taken from an adult in good health. This specimen was peripheral blood, taken on day 0 of AZD1222 vaccination. The chain carries TRBV28 and TRBJ1-1; a weak D match, TRBD1 (6 bases). In DNA, the CDR3 is TGTGCCAGCAGTTTAAGGGGGGTAGGAACTTCTGAAGCTTTCTTT. Residues: CASSLRGVGTSEAFF.